One sample yielded the 8 T cell receptor beta chains listed below, sequenced in a study of blood T cell repertoires in COVID-19. The table came from immunoSEQ multiplex PCR; TCRdb's copy has only in-frame clones and leaves some out. Counted here are around 78,000 clones, around 90% occurring once; the ten biggest clones make up around 6.1%. Sequenced sample: peripheral blood. All receptors come from a man aged 50-59 years with active COVID-19.

This clone appeared a few times. The J gene is TRBJ1-2, the V gene TRBV29-1, with TRBD1 matching 9 bases. V shed 6 bases and J 2 bases; nucleotides not matched to a gene: 4. The CDR3 loop spans 13 amino acids. From germline, CDR1 is SQVTM and CDR2 ANQGSEA. The CDR3, as DNA: TGCAGCGTAGCCGACAGGGGGAACTATGGCTACACCTTC. Its translation: CSVADRGNYGYTF. Full variable domain (outside the CDR3, taken from reference TRBV29-1 and TRBJ1-2): SAVISQKPSRDICQRGTSLTIQCQVDSQVTMMFWYRQQPGQSLTLIATANQGSEATYESGFVIDKFPISRPNLTFSTLTVSNMSPEDSSIYLCSVADRGNYGYTFGSGTRLTVV.

The chain has TRBV7-2 and TRBJ2-1, with TRBD2 matching 7 bases. The CDR3 sequence is 11 residues long. Germline CDR1 reads SGHTA; CDR2 reads FQGNSA. Here the CDR3 reads CAGGSFNEQFF. CDR3 nucleotides: TGTGCTGGCGGGAGTTTCAATGAGCAGTTCTTC.

This sequence joins TRBV19 and TRBJ1-5; 7 bases line up with TRBD1. J lost 4 bases, V lost 7 bases, and 10 bases had no gene match. The CDR3 has 15 amino acids. Germline assignment: CDR1 LNHDA and CDR2 SQIVND (reference sequence). This CDR3 is CASKTVAGGNQPQHF. As DNA, the CDR3 is TGTGCCAGTAAGACGGTGGCAGGGGGAAATCAGCCCCAGCATTTT.

This sequence joins TRBV30 and TRBJ1-1; D may be TRBD1 (5 bases). The CDR3 contains 13 residues. Germline CDR1 GTSNPN, CDR2 SVGIG (reference sequence). V lost 7 bases to trimming and J lost 1 base, with 13 bases between them. The DNA of the CDR3 is TGTGCCTTACGGACGGGGGGGAACACTGAAGCTTTCTTT. Its translation is CALRTGGNTEAFF.

This chain links TRBV7-3 with TRBJ2-7; no definite D call. This CDR3 comprises 14 residues. The V gene lost 0 bases and the J gene lost 5 bases, with 11 bases spanning the gap. Germline CDR1 SGHTA, CDR2 FQGTGA. The CDR3 is CASSLTFGSHEQYF. The CDR3 DNA reads TGTGCCAGCAGCTTAACGTTCGGGTCCCACGAGCAGTACTTC. The entire variable domain, with the rest obtained from reference TRBV7-3 and TRBJ2-7, is as follows: GAGVSQTPSNKVTEKGKYVELRCDPISGHTALYWYRQSLGQGPEFLIYFQGTGAADDSGLPNDRFFAVRPEGSVSTLKIQRTERGDSAVYLCASSLTFGSHEQYFGPGTRLTVT.

The CDR3 here is CASSLSVFGRASYNEQFF. The CDR3 DNA sequence: TGTGCCAGCAGCTTATCCGTTTTCGGGAGGGCCTCCTACAATGAGCAGTTCTTC. This chain uses TRBV7-2 with TRBJ2-1, with TRBD2 matching 8 bases. Losses at the gene ends were 2 bases for V and 0 bases for J; bases not matched to a gene: 9. CDR1 is SGHTA and CDR2 is FQGNSA in the germline V gene. This CDR3 contains 18 residues.

The genes are TRBV28 and TRBJ2-7; unclear D gene. Trimming stripped 2 bases from V and 2 bases from J, with 13 bases between. The CDR3 is 15 residues long. Germline CDR1 MDHEN, CDR2 SYDVKM. CDR3 amino acids: CASSLGVLGTYEQYF. CDR3 in DNA: TGTGCCAGCAGTTTAGGCGTGCTGGGCACCTACGAGCAGTACTTC. Full variable domain (rest looked up from reference TRBV28 and TRBJ2-7): DVKVTQSSRYLVKRTGEKVFLECVQDMDHENMFWYRQDPGLGLRLIYFSYDVKMKEKGDIPEGYSVSREKKERFSLILESASTNQTSMYLCASSLGVLGTYEQYFGPGTRLTVT.

The CDR3 DNA reads TGCGCCAGCAGCTCAGGTGGAGGTAACAATGAGCAGTTCTTC. Translation: CASSSGGGNNEQFF. The chain couples TRBV5-1 to TRBJ2-1; TRBD2 might be the D (5 bases). The germline V gene encodes CDR1 SGHRS and CDR2 YFSETQ. The V end was cut by 3 bases, the J end by 5 bases, with 12 bases between. The CDR3 totals 14 residues. The complete variable domain, with remaining parts taken from reference TRBV5-1 and TRBJ2-1, reads KAGVTQTPRYLIKTRGQQVTLSCSPISGHRSVSWYQQTPGQGLQFLFEYFSETQRNKGNFPGRFSGRQFSNSRSEMNVSTLELGDSALYLCASSSGGGNNEQFFGPGTRLTVL.